This T cell receptor beta chain emerged from a study of shared clonotypes between healthy human individuals. Clones were read by immunoSEQ multiplex PCR, and TCRdb kept only the in-frame ones, dropping some. The sample comprises under 850,000 clones, over 55% of which are singletons, and less than 2% rests with the top ten. This clone was detected only a few times. Its specificity is not known. Study-level points and caveats: With few donors, the genetic and exposure-history diversity represented was limited.

Every one of the donors was a Caucasian adult that lived in Nashville, Tennessee. CDR1 and CDR2 (germline): MNHEY, SVGAGI. CDR3 length equals 12 residues. V gave up 6 bases and J gave up 8 bases; unmatched junction bases: 6. The material sequenced was memory CD4+ T cells sorted from blood. Subset of the sample: CD45RA-negative fraction. The source is a woman in her 30s in good health. This rearrangement joins TRBV6-5 to TRBJ1-2, with 7 bases fitting TRBD1. The CDR3: CASSTDRVGYTF. The CDR3 DNA sequence: TGTGCCAGCAGCACAGACAGGGTCGGCTACACCTTC.